These T cell receptor beta chains were read from a single sample in a study of shared clonotypes between healthy human individuals. TCRdb keeps only in-frame clones here, not all; method: immunoSEQ multiplex PCR. This table holds approximately 600,000 clones, around 96% found once. The specimen sequenced was naive CD8+ T cells sorted from blood. The receptors were sampled from a woman in her 30s in good health. Both conserved end residues are trimmed from each CDR3.

V gene	J gene	CDR3 protein
TRBV25-1	TRBJ2-7	ASSGAVGLVDYEQY
TRBV28	TRBJ1-3	ASSPGIAGSGNTIY
TRBV29-1	TRBJ1-2	SVEGPALNYGYT
TRBV5-1	TRBJ2-2	ASSPSSGRSGELF
TRBV7-8	TRBJ2-4	ASSGPQNIQY
TRBV11-1	TRBJ2-7	ASSAPQSSYEQY
TRBV2	TRBJ1-5	ASREGLYSNQPQH
TRBV7-6	TRBJ2-7	ASSHGTDYYEQY
TRBV7-9	TRBJ2-5	ASSAGVQETQY
TRBV28	TRBJ1-2	ASSLLTPPTANYGYT
TRBV5-6	TRBJ1-3	ASSLGNSLNTIY
TRBV19	TRBJ1-5	ASSPGTGYMPQH
TRBV9	TRBJ1-5	ASSTGQGRDQPQH
TRBV4-1	TRBJ2-5	ASSQVVGRKD
TRBV19	TRBJ1-6	ASSPRDTWDSPLH
TRBV30	TRBJ1-6	AWDEGTSGSPLH
TRBV9	TRBJ1-5	ASSEGGDSQPQH
TRBV2	-	ASAMDYEQY
TRBV4-1	TRBJ1-5	ASSQGVRQPQH
TRBV5-8	TRBJ1-3	ASSLGRNIGNTIY
TRBV27	TRBJ1-1	ASSLSGLNTEAF
TRBV9	TRBJ2-7	ASSVQGPAGDVEQY
TRBV30	TRBJ2-1	AWSGDRAGQF
TRBV2	TRBJ1-5	ASSPGTIDNQPQH
TRBV2	TRBJ1-4	ASGKEKATNEKLF
TRBV13	TRBJ2-7	ASRIIGTGEQY
TRBV27	TRBJ2-1	ASSLQLSGNEQF
TRBV19	TRBJ2-7	ASSPGQAPSYEQY
TRBV28	TRBJ2-3	ASKSSFRDTQY
TRBV19	TRBJ2-5	ASSPETGGQGETQY
TRBV29-1	TRBJ1-1	SVTGSPMVTNTEAF
TRBV7-9	TRBJ2-1	ASSLNRGSSSYNEQF
TRBV4-1	TRBJ2-1	ASSQRLAGEEQF
TRBV27	TRBJ1-3	ASSLYGTVPIY
TRBV14	TRBJ1-1	ASSAFEDTEAF
TRBV27	TRBJ2-6	ASSPQRGEAGANVLT